The T cell receptor beta chain described here comes from a study of blood T cells in healthy people across ages. The CDR3 has 13 residues. Germline lookup yields CDR1 DFQATT and CDR2 SNEGSKA (reference sequence). Trimming cost V 6 bases and J 4 bases, with 14 bases left between them. With a J-beta primer mix and a sample-barcoded 5' primer, a second PCR ran about 7 to 12 cycles. Each CDR3 protein is one row after TCRdb ran MiXCR on the 5' RACE reads. The profile covers roughly 1.4 million distinct CDR3 sequences, with around 55% appearing a single time and about 6.7% taken by the ten largest. The V call is TRBV20-1, the J call TRBJ2-3, with D hard to call. Sequencing input: blood. The TCR was taken from a man between 18 and 35 years old in good health. CDR3 coding DNA: TGCAGTGCCCTGCCACTACGCCCAGATACGCAGTATTTT. Amino acids: CSALPLRPDTQYF.